The text below deals with one T cell receptor (beta chain). The antigen remains unidentified. This sample stems from a study of human T cells and chemical hapten exposure. Study results and caveats: The study found that DPC sensitization did not change TCRs above 1 in 1000 frequency.

TCRdb fed the RACE reads into MiXCR, producing one record per CDR3 protein. The profile shows about 85,000 distinct CDR3 sequences, roughly 10% of them singletons. Time point in this sample: patch test 2, 6 weeks after DPC sensitization. The treatment was: therapeutic diphenylcyclopropenone sensitization with weekly scalp DPC. Every patch test was put on after a blood sample was taken. The total RNA was obtained from whole blood that was not fractionated. This clonotype was obtained from a man aged 18 to 30 with alopecia areata. Some clones in this sample may be carry-over from other donors' samples. Sequences were derived from whole blood, sampled in connection with sensitization to the hapten diphenylcyclopropenone (DPC).

This chain's CDR3 is CSVQRSTDTQYF. In DNA, the CDR3 is TGCAGCGTTCAACGGAGCACAGATACGCAGTATTTT. The J gene is TRBJ2-3, the V gene TRBV29-1; no reliable D call. This CDR3 comprises 12 residues. Deletions cut 5 bases from V and 0 bases from J, with 6 bases between. The germline V gene encodes CDR1 SQVTM and CDR2 ANQGSEA.